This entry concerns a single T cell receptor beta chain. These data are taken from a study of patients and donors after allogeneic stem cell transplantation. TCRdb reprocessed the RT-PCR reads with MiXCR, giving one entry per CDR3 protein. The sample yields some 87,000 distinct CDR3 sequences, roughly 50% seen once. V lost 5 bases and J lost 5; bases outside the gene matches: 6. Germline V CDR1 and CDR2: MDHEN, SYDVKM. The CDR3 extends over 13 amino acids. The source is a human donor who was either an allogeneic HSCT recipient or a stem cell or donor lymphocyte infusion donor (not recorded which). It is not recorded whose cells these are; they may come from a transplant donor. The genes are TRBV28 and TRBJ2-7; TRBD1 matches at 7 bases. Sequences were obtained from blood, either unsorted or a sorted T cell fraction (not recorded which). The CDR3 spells CASSEDRVDEQYF. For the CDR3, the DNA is TGTGCCAGCAGTGAAGACAGGGTGGACGAGCAGTACTTC.